This T cell receptor (beta chain) was obtained from a study of regulatory and conventional T cells in breast cancer. One entry per CDR3 protein results from TCRdb running MiXCR on the PCR reads. The repertoire holds about 9,600 distinct CDR3 sequences, with 34% as singletons. A few counts support this clonotype. From germline, CDR1 is DFQATT and CDR2 SNEGSKA (reference sequence). With V trimmed by 6 bases and J by 5 bases, 8 bases remained unmatched. There are 14 residues in the CDR3. Sequencing was carried out using conventional T cells from blood. The V call is TRBV20-1, the J call TRBJ2-5; 11 positions match TRBD1. This TCR was recovered from a male donor in good health. The chain's CDR3 is CSALDRGRFETQYF. Here the CDR3 DNA reads TGCAGTGCCTTGGACAGGGGGCGGTTCGAGACCCAGTACTTC.